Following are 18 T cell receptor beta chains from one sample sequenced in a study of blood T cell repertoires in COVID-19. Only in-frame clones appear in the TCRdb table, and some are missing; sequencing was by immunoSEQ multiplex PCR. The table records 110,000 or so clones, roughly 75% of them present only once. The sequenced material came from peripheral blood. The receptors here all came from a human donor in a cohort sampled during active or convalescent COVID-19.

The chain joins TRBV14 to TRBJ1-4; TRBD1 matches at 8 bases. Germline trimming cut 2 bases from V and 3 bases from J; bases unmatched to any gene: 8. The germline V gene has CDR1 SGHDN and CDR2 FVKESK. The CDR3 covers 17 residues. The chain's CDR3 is CASSQLRGQQANEKLFF. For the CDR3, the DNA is TGTGCCAGCAGCCAACTCAGGGGGCAGCAAGCTAATGAAAAACTGTTTTTT.

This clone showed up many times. The CDR3 sequence is CASRFFAGGRSEQFF. The CDR3 nucleotides are TGTGCCAGTAGATTCTTCGCGGGAGGTCGATCGGAGCAGTTCTTC. The chain recombines TRBV19 with TRBJ2-1; 8 bases line up with TRBD2. J lost 10 bases, V lost 6 bases, and 14 bases had no gene match. Germline V gene lookup returns CDR1 LNHDA and CDR2 SQIVND (reference sequence). The CDR3 spans 15 residues.

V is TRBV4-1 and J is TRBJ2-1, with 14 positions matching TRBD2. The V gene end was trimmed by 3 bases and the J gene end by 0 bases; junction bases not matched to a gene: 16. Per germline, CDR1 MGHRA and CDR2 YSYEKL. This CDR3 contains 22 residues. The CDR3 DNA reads TGCGCCAGCAGCCATCGTAAATCCGGGACTAGCGGGGGACCCAGCTCCTACAATGAGCAGTTCTTC. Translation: CASSHRKSGTSGGPSSYNEQFF.

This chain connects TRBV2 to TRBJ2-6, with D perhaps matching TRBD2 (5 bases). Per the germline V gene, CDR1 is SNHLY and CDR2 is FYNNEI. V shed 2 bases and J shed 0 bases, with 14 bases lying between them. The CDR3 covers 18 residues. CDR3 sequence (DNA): TGTGCCAGCAGTGAAAGCTCGGACTTGGTCTCTGGGGCCAACGTCCTGACTTTC. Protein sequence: CASSESSDLVSGANVLTF.

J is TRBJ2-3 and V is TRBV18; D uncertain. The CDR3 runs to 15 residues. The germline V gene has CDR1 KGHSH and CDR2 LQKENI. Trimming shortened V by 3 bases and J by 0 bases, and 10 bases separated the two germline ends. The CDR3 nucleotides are TGTGCCAGCTCACCGAACGGAGCTAGCACAGATACGCAGTATTTT. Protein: CASSPNGASTDTQYF.

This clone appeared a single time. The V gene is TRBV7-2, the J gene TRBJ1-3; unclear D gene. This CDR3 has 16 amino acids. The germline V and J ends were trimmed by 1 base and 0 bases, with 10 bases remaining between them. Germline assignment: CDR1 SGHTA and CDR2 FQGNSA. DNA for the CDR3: TGTGCCAGCAGCTTAGATCCAGGCCGCTCTGGAAACACCATATATTTT. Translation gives CASSLDPGRSGNTIYF.

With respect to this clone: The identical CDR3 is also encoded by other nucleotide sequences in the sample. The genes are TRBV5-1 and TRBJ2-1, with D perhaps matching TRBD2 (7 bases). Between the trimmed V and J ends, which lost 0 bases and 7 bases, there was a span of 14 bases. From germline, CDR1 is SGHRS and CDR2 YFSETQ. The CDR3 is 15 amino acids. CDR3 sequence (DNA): TGCGCCAGCAGCTTGGAGGGGGGGCCACGGAATGAGCAGTTCTTC. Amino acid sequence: CASSLEGGPRNEQFF.

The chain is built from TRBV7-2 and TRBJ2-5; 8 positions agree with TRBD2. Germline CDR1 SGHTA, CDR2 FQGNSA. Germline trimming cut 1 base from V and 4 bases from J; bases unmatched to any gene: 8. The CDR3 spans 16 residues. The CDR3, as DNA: TGTGCCAGCAGCTTAGGTTCGGGACTAGTCTCAGAGACCCAGTACTTC. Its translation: CASSLGSGLVSETQYF.

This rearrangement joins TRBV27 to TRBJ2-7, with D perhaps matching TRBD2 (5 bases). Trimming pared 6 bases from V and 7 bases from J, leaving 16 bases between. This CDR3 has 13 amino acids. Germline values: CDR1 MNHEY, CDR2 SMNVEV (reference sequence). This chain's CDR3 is CASRSTGRGEQYF. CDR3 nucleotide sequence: TGTGCCAGCAGGTCTACTGGGCGCGGGGAGCAGTACTTC.

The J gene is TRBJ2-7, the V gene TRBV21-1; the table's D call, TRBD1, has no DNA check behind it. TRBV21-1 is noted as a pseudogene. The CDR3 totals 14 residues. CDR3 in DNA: TGTGCCAGCAGCAAAGAGGCAGGCTCCTACGAGCAGTACTTC. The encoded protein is CASSKEAGSYEQYF.

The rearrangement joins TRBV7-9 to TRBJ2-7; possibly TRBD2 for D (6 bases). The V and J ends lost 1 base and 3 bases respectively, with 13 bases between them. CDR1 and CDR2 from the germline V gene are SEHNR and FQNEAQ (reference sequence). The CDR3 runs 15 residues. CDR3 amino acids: CASSLEGGGNYEQYF. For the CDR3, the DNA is TGTGCCAGCAGCTTAGAGGGAGGAGGGAACTACGAGCAGTACTTC.

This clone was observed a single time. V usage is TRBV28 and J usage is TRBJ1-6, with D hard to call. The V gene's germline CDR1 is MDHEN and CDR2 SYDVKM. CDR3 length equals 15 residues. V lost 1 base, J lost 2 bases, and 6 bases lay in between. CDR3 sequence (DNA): TGTGCCAGCAGTTTATTCCAGGCCTATAATTCACCCCTCCACTTT. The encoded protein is CASSLFQAYNSPLHF.

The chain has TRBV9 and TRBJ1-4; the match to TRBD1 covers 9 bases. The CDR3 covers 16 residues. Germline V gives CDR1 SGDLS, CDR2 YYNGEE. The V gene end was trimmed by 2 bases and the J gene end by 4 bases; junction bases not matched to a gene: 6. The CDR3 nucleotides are TGTGCCAGCAGCGTTCGACCGGGACAGGGTAATGAAAAACTGTTTTTT. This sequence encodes CASSVRPGQGNEKLFF.

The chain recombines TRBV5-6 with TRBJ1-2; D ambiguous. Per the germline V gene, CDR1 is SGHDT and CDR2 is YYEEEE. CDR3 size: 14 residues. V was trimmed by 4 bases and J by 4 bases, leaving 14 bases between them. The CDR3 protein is CASSPTGVFYGYTF. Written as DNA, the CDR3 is TGTGCCAGCAGCCCGACCGGGGTATTCTATGGCTACACCTTC.

The CDR3 here is CAISKDGGYQPQHF. Here the CDR3 DNA reads TGTGCCATCAGCAAGGACGGGGGGTATCAGCCCCAGCATTTT. This chain connects TRBV10-3 to TRBJ1-5; TRBD1 might be the D (5 bases). CDR1 is ENHRY, CDR2 SYGVKD, per germline. V lost 6 bases to trimming and J lost 5 bases, with 14 bases between them. CDR3 length: 14 amino acids.

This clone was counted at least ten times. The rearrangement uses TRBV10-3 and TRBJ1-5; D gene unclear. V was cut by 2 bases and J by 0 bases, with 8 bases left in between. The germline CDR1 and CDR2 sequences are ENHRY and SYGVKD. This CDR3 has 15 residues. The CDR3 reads CAISEPPYSNQPQHF. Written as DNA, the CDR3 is TGTGCCATCAGTGAGCCTCCCTATAGCAATCAGCCCCAGCATTTT.

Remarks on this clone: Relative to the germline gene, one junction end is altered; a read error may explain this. CDR3 residues: CASSLLAPGTGPYNEQFF. CDR3 in DNA: TGTGCTAGCAGCCTTTTGGCGCCCGGGACAGGGCCCTACAATGAGCAGTTCTTC. The chain has TRBV7-7 and TRBJ2-1, with 9 bases aligning to TRBD1. The CDR3 contains 18 residues. Looked up from germline, CDR1 is SSHAT and CDR2 is FNYEAQ (reference sequence).

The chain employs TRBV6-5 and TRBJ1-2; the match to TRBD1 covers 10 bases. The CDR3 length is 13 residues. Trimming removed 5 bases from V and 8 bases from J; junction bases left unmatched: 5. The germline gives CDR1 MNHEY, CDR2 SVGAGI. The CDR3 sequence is CASSKTGGGGYTF. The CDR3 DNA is TGTGCCAGCAGTAAGACAGGGGGCGGCGGCTACACCTTC.